This T cell receptor beta chain was recorded in a study of T-cell memory formation after mild COVID-19. V shed 2 bases and J shed 5 bases, with 24 bases lying between them. CDR1 and CDR2 (germline): GTSNPN, SVGIG (reference sequence). This CDR3 region has 17 residues. Study-wide points: For second-wave clones that peaked at day 37, SARS-CoV-2 specificity went unverified.

There are a few counts of this clonotype. Its target is not known. TCRdb re-called the 5' RACE reads with MiXCR, one entry per CDR3 protein. The profile shows almost 550,000 distinct CDR3 sequences, roughly 20% of them singletons. This TCR derives from an adult woman who had mild COVID-19 (a few samples of this study predate the infection). Cell type and time point are not known. V is TRBV30 and J is TRBJ1-1; a weak D match, TRBD1 (5 bases). Sequencing was carried out using PBMCs or a T cell subset sorted from them (not recorded which). CDR3 nucleotide sequence: TGTGCCTGGAGTCCCAGGCGGGGCCGGAGTGTTAGGACTGAAGCTTTCTTT. Its protein is CAWSPRRGRSVRTEAFF.